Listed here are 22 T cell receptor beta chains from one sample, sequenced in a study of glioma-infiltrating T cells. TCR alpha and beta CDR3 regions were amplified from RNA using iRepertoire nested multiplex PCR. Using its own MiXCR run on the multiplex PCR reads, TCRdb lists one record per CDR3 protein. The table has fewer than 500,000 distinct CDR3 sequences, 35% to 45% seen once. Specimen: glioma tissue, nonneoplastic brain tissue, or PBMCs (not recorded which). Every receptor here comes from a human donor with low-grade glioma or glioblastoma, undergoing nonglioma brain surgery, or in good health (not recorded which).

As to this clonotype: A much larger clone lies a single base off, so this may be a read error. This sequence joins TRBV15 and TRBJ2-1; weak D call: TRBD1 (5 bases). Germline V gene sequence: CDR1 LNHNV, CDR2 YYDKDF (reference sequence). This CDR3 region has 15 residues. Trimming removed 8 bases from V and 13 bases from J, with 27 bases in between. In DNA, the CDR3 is TGTGCCACCGGCAAAGAAGGGGCATACCAAGAGACCCAGTTCTTC. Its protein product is CATGKEGAYQETQFF.

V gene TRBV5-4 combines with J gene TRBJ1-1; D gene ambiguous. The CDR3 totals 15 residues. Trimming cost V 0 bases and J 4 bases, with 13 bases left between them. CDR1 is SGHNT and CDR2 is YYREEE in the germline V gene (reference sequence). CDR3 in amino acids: CASSLAGLQSTEAFF. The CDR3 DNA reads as TGTGCCAGCAGCTTGGCCGGTCTTCAGAGCACTGAAGCTTTCTTT.

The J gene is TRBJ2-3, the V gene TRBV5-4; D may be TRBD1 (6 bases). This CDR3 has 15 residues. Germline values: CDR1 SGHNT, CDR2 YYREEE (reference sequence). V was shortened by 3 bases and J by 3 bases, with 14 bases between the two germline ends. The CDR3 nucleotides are TGTGCCAGCAGCTCTGACAGGTGGGGGACAGATACGCAGTATTTT. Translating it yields CASSSDRWGTDTQYF. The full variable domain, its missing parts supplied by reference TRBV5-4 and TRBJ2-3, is ETGVTQSPTHLIKTRGQQVTLRCSSQSGHNTVSWYQQALGQGPQFIFQYYREEENGRGNFPPRFSGLQFPNYSSELNVNALELDDSALYLCASSSDRWGTDTQYFGPGTRLTVL.

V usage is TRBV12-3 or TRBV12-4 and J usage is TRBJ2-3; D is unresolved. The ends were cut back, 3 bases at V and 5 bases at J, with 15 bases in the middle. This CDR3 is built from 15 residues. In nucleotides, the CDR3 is TGTGCCAGCAGTTTTGGAATAAGCCTGGGAGATACGCAGTATTTT. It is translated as CASSFGISLGDTQYF.

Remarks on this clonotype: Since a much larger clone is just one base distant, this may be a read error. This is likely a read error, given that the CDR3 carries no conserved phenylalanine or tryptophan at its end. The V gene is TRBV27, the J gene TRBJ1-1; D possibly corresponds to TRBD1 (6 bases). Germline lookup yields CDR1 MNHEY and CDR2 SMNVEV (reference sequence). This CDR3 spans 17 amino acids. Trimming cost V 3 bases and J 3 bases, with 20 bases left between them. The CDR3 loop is CASSFRGQGRGYTEAFV. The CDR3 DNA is TGTGCCAGCAGTTTCCGGGGGCAGGGACGAGGATACACTGAAGCTTTCGTT.

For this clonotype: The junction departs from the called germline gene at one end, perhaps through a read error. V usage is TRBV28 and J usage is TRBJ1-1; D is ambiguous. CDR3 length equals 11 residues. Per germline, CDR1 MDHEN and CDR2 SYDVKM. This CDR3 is CASRLHTKAFF. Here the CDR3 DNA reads TGTGCCAGCAGGCTTCACACTAAAGCTTTCTTT.

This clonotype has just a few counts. Here the CDR3 reads CSATDRGGQPQHF. In nucleotides, the CDR3 is TGCAGTGCCACCGACAGGGGTGGTCAGCCCCAGCATTTT. The genes are TRBV20-1 and TRBJ1-5; 8 bases agree with TRBD1. The germline V gene encodes CDR1 DFQATT and CDR2 SNEGSKA (reference sequence). V gave up 6 bases and J gave up 6 bases; unmatched junction bases: 7. CDR3 length equals 13 residues.

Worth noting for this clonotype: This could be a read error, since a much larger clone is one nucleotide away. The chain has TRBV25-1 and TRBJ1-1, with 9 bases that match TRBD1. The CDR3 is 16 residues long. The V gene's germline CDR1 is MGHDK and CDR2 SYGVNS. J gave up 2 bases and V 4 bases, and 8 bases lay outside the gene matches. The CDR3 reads CASSVLMTGGNTEAFF. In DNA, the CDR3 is TGTGCCAGCAGTGTACTGATGACAGGGGGAAACACTGAAGCTTTCTTT.

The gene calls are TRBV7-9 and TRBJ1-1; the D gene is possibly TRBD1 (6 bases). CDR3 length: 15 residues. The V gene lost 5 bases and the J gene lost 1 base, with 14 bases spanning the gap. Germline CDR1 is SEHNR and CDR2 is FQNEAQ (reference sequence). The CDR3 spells CASSGRGQPNTEAFF. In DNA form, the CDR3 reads TGTGCCAGCAGCGGACGGGGGCAGCCGAACACTGAAGCTTTCTTT.

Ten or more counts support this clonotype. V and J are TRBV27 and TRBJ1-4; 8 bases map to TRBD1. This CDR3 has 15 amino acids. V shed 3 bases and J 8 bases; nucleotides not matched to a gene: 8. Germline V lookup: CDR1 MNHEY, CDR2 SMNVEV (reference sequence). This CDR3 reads CASSLDRAKREKLFF. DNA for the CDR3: TGTGCCAGCAGTTTGGACAGGGCTAAGAGGGAAAAACTGTTTTTT.

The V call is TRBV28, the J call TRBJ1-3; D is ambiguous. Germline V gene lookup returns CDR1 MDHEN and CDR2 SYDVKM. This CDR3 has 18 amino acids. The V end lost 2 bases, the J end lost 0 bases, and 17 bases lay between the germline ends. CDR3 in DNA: TGTGCCAGCAGTTTACCATCCCAGTTCGCCTCCTCTGGAAACACCATATATTTT. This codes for CASSLPSQFASSGNTIYF.

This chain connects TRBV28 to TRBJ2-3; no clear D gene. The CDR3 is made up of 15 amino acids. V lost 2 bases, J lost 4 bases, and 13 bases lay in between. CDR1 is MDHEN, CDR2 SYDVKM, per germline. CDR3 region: CASSLSPRFADTQYF. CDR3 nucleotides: TGTGCCAGCAGTTTAAGCCCGCGTTTCGCAGATACGCAGTATTTT.

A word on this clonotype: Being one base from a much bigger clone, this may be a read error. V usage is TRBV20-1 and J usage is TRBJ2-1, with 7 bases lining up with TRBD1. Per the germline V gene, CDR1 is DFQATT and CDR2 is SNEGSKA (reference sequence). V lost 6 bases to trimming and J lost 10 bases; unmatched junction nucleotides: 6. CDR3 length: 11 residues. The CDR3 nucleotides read TGCAGTGCAAGGACAGGCCGCGAGCAGTTCTTC. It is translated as CSARTGREQFF.

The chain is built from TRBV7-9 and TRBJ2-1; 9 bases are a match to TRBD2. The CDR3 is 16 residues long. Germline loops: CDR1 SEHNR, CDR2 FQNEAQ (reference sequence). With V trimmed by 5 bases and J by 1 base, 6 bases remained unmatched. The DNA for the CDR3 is TGTGCCAGCAGCCTCAGGACTAGCGAATCCTACAATGAGCAGTTCTTC. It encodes CASSLRTSESYNEQFF.

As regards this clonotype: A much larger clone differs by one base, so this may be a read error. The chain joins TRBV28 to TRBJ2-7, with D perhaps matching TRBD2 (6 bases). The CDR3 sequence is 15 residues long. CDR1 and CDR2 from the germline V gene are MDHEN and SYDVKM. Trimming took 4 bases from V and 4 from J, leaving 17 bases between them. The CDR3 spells CASSSSDSGPYEQYF. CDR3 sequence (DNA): TGTGCCAGCAGTTCTAGCGATTCCGGACCTTACGAGCAGTACTTC.

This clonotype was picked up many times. CDR3 nucleotides: TGTGCCAGCAGTGAAAGGGTACCTCGGCCGAACACCGGGGAGCTGTTTTTT. Translated, it gives CASSERVPRPNTGELFF. The gene calls are TRBV25-1 and TRBJ2-2; D is ambiguous. CDR3 length equals 17 residues. From germline, CDR1 is MGHDK and CDR2 SYGVNS. Trimming pared 2 bases from V and 0 bases from J, leaving 13 bases between.

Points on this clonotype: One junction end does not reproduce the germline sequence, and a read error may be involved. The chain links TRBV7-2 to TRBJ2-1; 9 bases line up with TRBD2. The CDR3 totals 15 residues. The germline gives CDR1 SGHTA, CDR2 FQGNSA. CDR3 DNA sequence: TGCGCCAGCAGCCAAGCGCCTAGCGGGGACAATGAGCATTTCTTC. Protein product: CASSQAPSGDNEHFF.

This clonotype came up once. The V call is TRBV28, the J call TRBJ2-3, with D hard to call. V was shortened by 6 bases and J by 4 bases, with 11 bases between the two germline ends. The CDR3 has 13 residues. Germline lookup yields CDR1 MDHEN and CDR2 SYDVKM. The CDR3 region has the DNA TGTGCCAGCAGAGGATCGTCCGCAGATACGCAGTATTTT. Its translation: CASRGSSADTQYF. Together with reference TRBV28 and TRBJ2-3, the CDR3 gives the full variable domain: DVKVTQSSRYLVKRTGEKVFLECVQDMDHENMFWYRQDPGLGLRLIYFSYDVKMKEKGDIPEGYSVSREKKERFSLILESASTNQTSMYLCASRGSSADTQYFGPGTRLTVL.

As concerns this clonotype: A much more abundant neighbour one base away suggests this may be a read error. The CDR3 loop reads CASSRSGSTDKQYF. CDR3 DNA: TGTGCCAGCAGCCGTAGCGGGAGCACAGATAAGCAGTATTTT. The chain couples TRBV4-2 to TRBJ2-3; 9 bases are a match to TRBD2. Germline CDR1 LGHNA, CDR2 YNFKEQ. The CDR3 spans 14 residues.

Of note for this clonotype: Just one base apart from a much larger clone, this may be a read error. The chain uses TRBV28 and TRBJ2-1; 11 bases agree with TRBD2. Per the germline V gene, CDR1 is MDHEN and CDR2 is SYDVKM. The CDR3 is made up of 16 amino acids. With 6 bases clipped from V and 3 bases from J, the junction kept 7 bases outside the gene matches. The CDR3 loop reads CASSNFGTSGYNEQFF. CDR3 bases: TGTGCCAGCAGCAACTTCGGGACTAGCGGCTACAATGAGCAGTTCTTC.

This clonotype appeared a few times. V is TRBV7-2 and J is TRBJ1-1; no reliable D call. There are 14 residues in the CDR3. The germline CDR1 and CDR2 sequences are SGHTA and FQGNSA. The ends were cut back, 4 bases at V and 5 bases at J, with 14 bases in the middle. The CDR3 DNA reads TGTACCAGCAGCTCCCAGGCGGCGGGGACTGAAGCTTTCTTT. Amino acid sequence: CTSSSQAAGTEAFF.

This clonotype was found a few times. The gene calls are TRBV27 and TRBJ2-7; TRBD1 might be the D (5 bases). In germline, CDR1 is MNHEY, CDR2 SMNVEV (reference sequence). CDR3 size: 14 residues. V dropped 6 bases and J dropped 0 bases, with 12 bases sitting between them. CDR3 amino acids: CASSPGHLSYEQYF. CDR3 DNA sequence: TGTGCCAGCAGCCCTGGACACCTCTCCTACGAGCAGTACTTC.